The 21 T cell receptor beta chains given below trace back to one sample, sequenced in a study of shared clonotypes between healthy human individuals. CD8 cells regarded as naive lacked CD45RO, were positively chosen for CCR7, and omitted terminally differentiated effector memory CD45RA+ cells. Sequenced by immunoSEQ multiplex PCR; TCRdb stores in-frame clones only, minus some. The sample carries 2 million to 2.5 million clones, approximately 95% recorded once. The material sequenced was naive CD8+ T cells sorted from blood. The receptor set was obtained from a man aged 18-30 years in good health.

J is TRBJ2-5 and V is TRBV27; D perhaps matches TRBD1 (5 bases). This CDR3 comprises 15 residues. The germline V and J ends were trimmed by 10 bases and 5 bases, with 23 bases remaining between them. CDR1 is MNHEY, CDR2 SMNVEV, per germline (reference sequence). The CDR3 DNA is TGTGCCACCGCCTCGACAGCTACTACGTGGGAGACCCAGTACTTC. This sequence encodes CATASTATTWETQYF.

This chain connects TRBV9 to TRBJ2-2; D might be TRBD1 or TRBD2, each matching 5 bases. V was trimmed by 4 bases and J by 3 bases, leaving 13 bases between them. Germline CDR1 SGDLS, CDR2 YYNGEE. The CDR3 loop spans 15 amino acids. This chain's CDR3 is CASSPGGLHTGELFF. For the CDR3, the DNA is TGTGCCAGCAGCCCTGGGGGATTACACACCGGGGAGCTGTTTTTT. Full variable domain (rest looked up from reference TRBV9 and TRBJ2-2): DSGVTQTPKHLITATGQRVTLRCSPRSGDLSVYWYQQSLDQGLQFLIQYYNGEERAKGNILERFSAQQFPDLHSELNLSSLELGDSALYFCASSPGGLHTGELFFGEGSRLTVL.

The J gene is TRBJ2-3, the V gene TRBV5-4; the match to TRBD2 covers 11 bases. CDR3 length: 17 residues. In germline, CDR1 is SGHNT, CDR2 YYREEE (reference sequence). V shed 3 bases, J shed 6 bases, and the junction held 12 bases outside the gene matches. DNA for the CDR3: TGTGCCAGCAGCTCCAATACAAGACTAGCGGGGTTGGATACGCAGTATTTT. Amino acid sequence: CASSSNTRLAGLDTQYF.

About this clone: This sample includes further DNA sequences coding for the same CDR3. The gene calls are TRBV5-4 and TRBJ2-7; 11 nucleotides agree with TRBD1. Trimming at V came to 2 bases and at J to 1 base, leaving 2 bases not matched to a gene. The germline V gene has CDR1 SGHNT and CDR2 YYREEE (reference sequence). The CDR3 totals 15 residues. This CDR3 is CASSLGQGASYEQYF. In DNA form, the CDR3 reads TGTGCCAGCAGCTTAGGACAGGGGGCGTCCTACGAGCAGTACTTC. The variable domain in full, completed from reference TRBV5-4 and TRBJ2-7, reads ETGVTQSPTHLIKTRGQQVTLRCSSQSGHNTVSWYQQALGQGPQFIFQYYREEENGRGNFPPRFSGLQFPNYSSELNVNALELDDSALYLCASSLGQGASYEQYFGPGTRLTVT.

J is TRBJ1-4 and V is TRBV9, with D uncertain. The V and J ends lost 10 bases and 10 bases respectively, with 14 bases between them. There are 11 residues in the CDR3. CDR1 and CDR2 (germline): SGDLS, YYNGEE. As DNA, the CDR3 is TGTGCCCTGGGTTCTGCGGCAAAACTGTTTTTT. The encoded protein is CALGSAAKLFF.

The chain links TRBV27 to TRBJ2-1; 7 bases are a match to TRBD2. Germline trimming cut 7 bases from V and 3 bases from J; bases unmatched to any gene: 6. There are 14 residues in the CDR3. Germline CDR1 reads MNHEY; CDR2 reads SMNVEV (reference sequence). This chain's CDR3 is CASTPRGSYNEQFF. The CDR3, as DNA: TGTGCCAGCACTCCGCGGGGGAGCTACAATGAGCAGTTCTTC.

The rearrangement joins TRBV4-1 to TRBJ2-3; no definite D call. The length of the CDR3 is 14 residues. V was trimmed by 4 bases and J by 1 base, leaving 9 bases between them. Germline V gene sequence: CDR1 MGHRA, CDR2 YSYEKL. CDR3 DNA sequence: TGCGCCAGCAGCCCCCTAATTCGCACAGATACGCAGTATTTT. Encoded protein: CASSPLIRTDTQYF.

Details on this clone: Other DNA sequences of this sample code for an identical CDR3. V usage is TRBV5-4 and J usage is TRBJ2-1; D gene uncertain. Germline V gene lookup returns CDR1 SGHNT and CDR2 YYREEE (reference sequence). V was trimmed by 5 bases and J by 7 bases, leaving 10 bases between them. The length of the CDR3 is 12 residues. CDR3 nucleotide sequence: TGTGCCAGCAGTCCGACCGGGAATGAGCAGTTCTTC. This translates into CASSPTGNEQFF.

The J gene is TRBJ2-7, the V gene TRBV4-1, with TRBD1 matching 10 bases. Germline loops: CDR1 MGHRA, CDR2 YSYEKL. After removal of 2 bases from V and 4 bases from J, the junction contained 8 bases not matched to a gene. The CDR3 consists of 16 residues. The CDR3 bases are TGCGCCAGCAGCCAAAAAGGGACAGGGGAAGGGTACGAGCAGTACTTC. The encoded protein is CASSQKGTGEGYEQYF.

The rearrangement uses TRBV5-1 and TRBJ2-7; TRBD2 agrees at 8 bases. Germline V lookup: CDR1 SGHRS, CDR2 YFSETQ. With 1 base clipped from V and 6 bases from J, the junction kept 18 bases outside the gene matches. The CDR3 has 18 residues. This CDR3 reads CASSLRSGTSYSPTEQYF. CDR3 nucleotides: TGCGCCAGCAGCTTGAGGTCTGGGACTAGTTACAGTCCTACCGAGCAGTACTTC. The variable domain in full, completed from reference TRBV5-1 and TRBJ2-7, reads KAGVTQTPRYLIKTRGQQVTLSCSPISGHRSVSWYQQTPGQGLQFLFEYFSETQRNKGNFPGRFSGRQFSNSRSEMNVSTLELGDSALYLCASSLRSGTSYSPTEQYFGPGTRLTVT.

For the CDR3, the DNA is TGTGCCAGCAGTTCCGACAGGGGTGGTGGCTACACCTTC. Its translation: CASSSDRGGGYTF. The V gene is TRBV6-6, the J gene TRBJ1-2; 8 nucleotides align to TRBD1. Germline V CDR1 and CDR2: MNHNY, SVGAGI (reference sequence). This CDR3 contains 13 residues. The trim removed 4 bases at V and 7 bases at J, leaving 5 bases unmatched.

The chain joins TRBV27 to TRBJ2-4; D is undetermined. Germline V CDR1 and CDR2: MNHEY, SMNVEV (reference sequence). V was cut by 3 bases and J by 8 bases, with 11 bases left in between. The CDR3 spans 13 residues. The CDR3 bases are TGTGCCAGCAGTTTCGGCTCAACACACATTCAGTACTTC. Its protein product is CASSFGSTHIQYF.

The chain carries TRBV27 and TRBJ2-1, with D perhaps matching TRBD2 (6 bases). Germline CDR1 reads MNHEY; CDR2 reads SMNVEV (reference sequence). V was pared by 4 bases and J by 1 base, with 17 bases between. The CDR3 totals 17 residues. DNA of the CDR3: TGTGCCAGCAGTTCGGGGATACCCGGGAGTTCCTACAATGAGCAGTTCTTC. Its translation is CASSSGIPGSSYNEQFF.

This clone has at least ten counts. The chain links TRBV13 to TRBJ1-1; 9 bases line up with TRBD1. Germline V CDR1 and CDR2: PRHDT, FYEKMQ (reference sequence). With 3 bases clipped from V and 6 bases from J, the junction kept 8 bases outside the gene matches. CDR3 length equals 15 residues. CDR3 in amino acids: CASSLEGQGSPEAFF. In DNA form, the CDR3 reads TGTGCCAGCAGCTTGGAGGGACAGGGTTCTCCTGAAGCTTTCTTT.

In its sample, this clone was seen a few times. Other DNA sequences in the same sample also yield this CDR3. The genes are TRBV9 and TRBJ1-5; D uncertain. Germline V lookup: CDR1 SGDLS, CDR2 YYNGEE. The V gene lost 0 bases and the J gene lost 7 bases, with 8 bases spanning the gap. The CDR3 has 13 residues. The CDR3 DNA is TGTGCCAGCAGCGTAGGTGGTTACCAGCCCCAGCATTTT. It is translated as CASSVGGYQPQHF.

As to this clone: Other DNA sequences in this sample translate to the same CDR3. The rearrangement links TRBV9 to TRBJ2-3; TRBD1 matches 11 bases. The CDR3 spans 16 residues. Germline V gives CDR1 SGDLS, CDR2 YYNGEE. The V segment lost 3 bases and the J segment 4 bases; nucleotides outside the gene matches: 7. CDR3 region: CASSASGTGGADTQYF. CDR3 nucleotide sequence: TGTGCCAGCAGCGCTTCAGGGACAGGGGGGGCAGATACGCAGTATTTT.

CDR3 loop: CASSYLVGLAGNEQFF. The CDR3 DNA reads TGTGCCAGCAGTTACCTGGTGGGACTAGCGGGGAATGAGCAGTTCTTC. The chain uses TRBV6-6 and TRBJ2-1; 13 bases agree with TRBD2. CDR1 is MNHNY and CDR2 is SVGAGI in the germline V gene (reference sequence). This CDR3 contains 16 residues. The V segment lost 2 bases and the J segment 7 bases; nucleotides outside the gene matches: 5.

The rearrangement joins TRBV7-6 to TRBJ2-1, with D possibly being TRBD2 (6 bases). Germline V gene data show CDR1 as SGHVS and CDR2 as FNYEAQ. The CDR3 is made up of 16 amino acids. V shed 5 bases and J shed 6 bases, with 20 bases lying between them. The CDR3 DNA sequence: TGTGCCAGCAGCCCTAGTATTAGCGGAGTACGCAATGAGCAGTTCTTC. It translates to CASSPSISGVRNEQFF.

The rearrangement links TRBV25-1 to TRBJ2-1, with unresolved D. The CDR3 is 15 amino acids. Trimming took off 1 base at V and 4 bases at J, with 11 bases between the two ends. CDR1 is MGHDK and CDR2 is SYGVNS in the germline V gene. The CDR3 spells CASSESGPFYNEQFF. Written as DNA, the CDR3 is TGTGCCAGCAGTGAATCTGGTCCCTTTTACAATGAGCAGTTCTTC.

V gene TRBV29-1 combines with J gene TRBJ2-7; a possible D gene is TRBD2 (6 bases). This CDR3 is built from 13 residues. V shed 5 bases and J shed 3 bases, with 14 bases lying between them. Germline V gene sequence: CDR1 SQVTM, CDR2 ANQGSEA. The CDR3 DNA reads as TGCAGCGTTTGGGACCCGGGAGACTACGAGCAGTACTTC. Translated, it gives CSVWDPGDYEQYF.

A remark on this clone: The same CDR3 can be traced to other DNA sequences in this sample. V usage is TRBV6-1 and J usage is TRBJ1-6, with D unclear. The CDR3 extends over 16 amino acids. From germline, CDR1 is MNHNS and CDR2 SASEGT. Between the trimmed V and J ends, which lost 3 bases and 0 bases, there was a span of 9 bases. This CDR3 reads CASSDRSSSYNSPLHF. CDR3 coding DNA: TGTGCCAGCAGTGACCGTTCGAGCTCCTATAATTCACCCCTCCACTTT.